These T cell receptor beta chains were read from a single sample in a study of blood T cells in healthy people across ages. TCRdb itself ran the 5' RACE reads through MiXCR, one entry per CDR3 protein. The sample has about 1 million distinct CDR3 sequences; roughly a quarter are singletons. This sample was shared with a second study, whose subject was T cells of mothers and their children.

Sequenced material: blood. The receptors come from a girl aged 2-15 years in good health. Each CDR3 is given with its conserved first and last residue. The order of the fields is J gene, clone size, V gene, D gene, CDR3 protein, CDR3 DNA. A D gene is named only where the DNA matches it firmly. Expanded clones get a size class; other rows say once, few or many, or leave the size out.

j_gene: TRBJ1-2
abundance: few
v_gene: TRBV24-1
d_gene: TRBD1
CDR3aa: CATSDWTGGASYGYTF
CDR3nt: TGTGCCACCAGTGATTGGACAGGGGGCGCTTCCTATGGCTACACCTTC

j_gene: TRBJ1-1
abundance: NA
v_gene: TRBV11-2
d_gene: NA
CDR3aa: CASSLIRENTEAFF
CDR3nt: TGTGCCAGCAGCTTAATAAGGGAGAACACTGAAGCTTTCTTT

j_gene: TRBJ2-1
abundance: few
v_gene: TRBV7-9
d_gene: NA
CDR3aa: CASSRQGEQFF
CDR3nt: TGTGCCAGCAGCCGGCAGGGTGAGCAGTTCTTC

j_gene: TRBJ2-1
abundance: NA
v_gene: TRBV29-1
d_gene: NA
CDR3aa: CSVQYEQFF
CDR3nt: TGCAGCGTTCAATATGAGCAGTTCTTC

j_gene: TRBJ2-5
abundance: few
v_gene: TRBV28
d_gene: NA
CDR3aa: CASGARSVSSQETQYF
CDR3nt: TGTGCCAGCGGGGCGCGGTCGGTGTCGAGTCAAGAGACCCAGTACTTC

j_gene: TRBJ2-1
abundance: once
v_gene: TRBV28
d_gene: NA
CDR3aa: CATRRGRVTYNEQFF
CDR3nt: TGTGCCACACGGAGGGGCAGGGTTACCTACAATGAGCAGTTCTTC

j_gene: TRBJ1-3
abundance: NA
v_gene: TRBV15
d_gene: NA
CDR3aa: CATRLYSGNTIYF
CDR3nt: TGTGCCACCCGGCTTTACTCTGGAAACACCATATATTTT

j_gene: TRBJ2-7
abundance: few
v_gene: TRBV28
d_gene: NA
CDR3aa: CAGSYSDDQMVTRVPYEQYF
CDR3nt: TGTGCCGGCAGTTATTCAGACGATCAAATGGTGACCAGGGTGCCCTACGAGCAGTACTTC

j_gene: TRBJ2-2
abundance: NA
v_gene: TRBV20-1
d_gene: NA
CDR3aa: CSAGGVDGTSGELFF
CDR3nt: TGCAGTGCGGGGGGCGTGGACGGTACCTCCGGGGAGCTGTTTTTT

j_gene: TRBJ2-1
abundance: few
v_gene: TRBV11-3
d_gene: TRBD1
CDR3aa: CASSPSGQGYYNEQFF
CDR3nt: TGTGCCAGCAGCCCGTCTGGACAGGGGTACTACAATGAGCAGTTCTTC

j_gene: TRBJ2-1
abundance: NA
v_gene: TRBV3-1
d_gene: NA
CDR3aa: CASSRVRERVSNERFF
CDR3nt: TGTGCCAGCAGCCGCGTCCGGGAGAGGGTTTCAAATGAGCGGTTCTTC

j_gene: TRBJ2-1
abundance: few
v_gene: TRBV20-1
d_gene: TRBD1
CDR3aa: CSVLRDRVSNEQFF
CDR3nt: TGCAGTGTACTACGGGACAGGGTTTCGAATGAGCAGTTCTTC

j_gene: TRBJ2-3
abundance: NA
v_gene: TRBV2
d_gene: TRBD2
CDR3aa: CASSPTSGGASVAQYF
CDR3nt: TGTGCCAGCAGTCCTACTAGCGGGGGGGCTTCAGTGGCGCAGTATTTT

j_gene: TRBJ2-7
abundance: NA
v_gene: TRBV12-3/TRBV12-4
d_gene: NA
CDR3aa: CATAGNPYEQYF
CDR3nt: TGTGCCACCGCAGGGAACCCCTACGAGCAGTACTTC

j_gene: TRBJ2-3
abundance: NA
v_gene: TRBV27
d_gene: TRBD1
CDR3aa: CASSSDRRRITDTQYF
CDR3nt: TGTGCCAGCAGTTCGGACAGGAGGAGGATCACAGATACGCAGTATTTT

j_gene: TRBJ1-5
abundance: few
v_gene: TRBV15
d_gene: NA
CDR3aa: CATSSRVGSNQPQHF
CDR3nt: TGTGCCACCAGCTCTAGGGTGGGAAGCAATCAGCCCCAGCATTTT

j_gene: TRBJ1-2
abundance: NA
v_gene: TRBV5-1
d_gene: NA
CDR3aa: CASSLTTDYGYTF
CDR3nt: TGCGCCAGCAGCTTGACGACAGATTATGGCTACACCTTC

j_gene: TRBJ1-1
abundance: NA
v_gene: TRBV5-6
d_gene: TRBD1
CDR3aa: CASSFGTGRSVGTEAFF
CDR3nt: TGTGCCAGCAGCTTTGGGACAGGGCGTAGCGTTGGCACTGAAGCTTTCTTT

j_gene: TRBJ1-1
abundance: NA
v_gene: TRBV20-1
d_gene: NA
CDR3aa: CSADPDRGYTEAFF
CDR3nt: TGCAGTGCTGACCCCGACCGTGGGTACACTGAAGCTTTCTTT

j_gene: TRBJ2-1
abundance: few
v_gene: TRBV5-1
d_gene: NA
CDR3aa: CASSAIGDYNEQFF
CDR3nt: TGCGCCAGCAGCGCTATAGGAGATTACAATGAGCAGTTCTTC

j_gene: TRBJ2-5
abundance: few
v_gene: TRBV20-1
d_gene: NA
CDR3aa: CSAKSRREALKTQYF
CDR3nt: TGCAGTGCTAAATCCAGAAGGGAGGCATTGAAGACCCAGTACTTC

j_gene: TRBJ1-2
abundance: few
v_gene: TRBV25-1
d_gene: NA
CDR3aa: CASSEDTYTYGYTF
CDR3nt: TGTGCCAGCAGTGAAGACACATACACCTATGGCTACACCTTC

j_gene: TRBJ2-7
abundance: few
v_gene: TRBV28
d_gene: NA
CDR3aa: CATYSYEQYF
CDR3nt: TGCGCCACCTACTCCTACGAGCAGTACTTC

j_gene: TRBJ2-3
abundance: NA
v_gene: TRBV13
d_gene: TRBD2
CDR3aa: CASSLPTSGSADTQYF
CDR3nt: TGTGCCAGCAGCCTACCGACTAGCGGGAGCGCAGATACGCAGTATTTT

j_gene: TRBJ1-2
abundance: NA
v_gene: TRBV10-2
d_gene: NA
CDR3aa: CASSESAGDYGYTF
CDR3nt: TGCGCCAGCAGTGAGTCGGCAGGGGATTATGGCTACACCTTC

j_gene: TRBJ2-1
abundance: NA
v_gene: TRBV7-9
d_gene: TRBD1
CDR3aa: CASSWGQPGNEQFF
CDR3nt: TGTGCCAGCAGCTGGGGACAGCCTGGGAATGAGCAGTTCTTC

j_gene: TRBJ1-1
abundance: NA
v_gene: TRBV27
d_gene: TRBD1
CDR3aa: CASSLGQHTEAFF
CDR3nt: TGTGCCAGCAGTTTGGGACAGCACACTGAAGCTTTCTTT

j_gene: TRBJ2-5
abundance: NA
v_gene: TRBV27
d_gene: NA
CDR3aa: CASSYTGGGETQYF
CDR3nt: TGTGCCAGCAGTTATACAGGGGGGGGAGAGACCCAGTACTTC

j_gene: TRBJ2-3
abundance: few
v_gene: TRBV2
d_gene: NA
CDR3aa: CASRENRADTQYF
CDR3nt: TGTGCCAGCAGAGAAAACAGGGCAGATACGCAGTATTTT

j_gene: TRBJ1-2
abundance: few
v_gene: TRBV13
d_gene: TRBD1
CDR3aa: CASSGRQGDGYTF
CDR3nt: TGTGCCAGCAGCGGGCGACAGGGGGACGGCTACACCTTC

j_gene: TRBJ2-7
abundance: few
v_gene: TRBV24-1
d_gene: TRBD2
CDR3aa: CATSEGTSGSDEQYF
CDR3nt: TGTGCCACCAGTGAAGGGACTAGCGGGAGTGACGAGCAGTACTTC

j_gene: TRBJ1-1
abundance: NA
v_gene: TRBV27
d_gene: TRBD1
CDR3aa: CASSSALSTGWGVEAFF
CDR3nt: TGTGCCAGCAGTTCCGCCCTTTCGACAGGGTGGGGAGTTGAAGCTTTCTTT

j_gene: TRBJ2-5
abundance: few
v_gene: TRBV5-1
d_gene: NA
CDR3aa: CASSLLGLLQETQYF
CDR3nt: TGCGCCAGCAGCTTGCTAGGACTCCTCCAAGAGACCCAGTACTTC

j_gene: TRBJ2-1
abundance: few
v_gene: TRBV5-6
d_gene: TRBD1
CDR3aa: CASTGGTIYNEQFF
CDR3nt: TGTGCCTCTACAGGGGGAACGATTTACAATGAGCAGTTCTTC

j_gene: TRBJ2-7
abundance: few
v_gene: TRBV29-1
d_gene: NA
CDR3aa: CSVKGRGLSYEQYF
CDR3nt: TGCAGCGTTAAGGGTCGGGGACTCTCCTACGAGCAGTACTTC

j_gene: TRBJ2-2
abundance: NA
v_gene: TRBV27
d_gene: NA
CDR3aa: CASSIQGRSGELFF
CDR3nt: TGTGCCAGCAGTATCCAGGGGAGGAGCGGGGAGCTGTTTTTT

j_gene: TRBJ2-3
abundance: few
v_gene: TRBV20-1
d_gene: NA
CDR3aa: CSARGVGRSGPSTDTQYF
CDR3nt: TGCAGTGCTAGAGGGGTGGGTAGAAGCGGACCTAGCACAGATACGCAGTATTTT

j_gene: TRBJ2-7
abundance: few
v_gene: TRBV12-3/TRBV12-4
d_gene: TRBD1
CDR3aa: CASSSGTVDEQYF
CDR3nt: TGTGCCAGCAGTTCCGGGACAGTGGACGAGCAGTACTTC

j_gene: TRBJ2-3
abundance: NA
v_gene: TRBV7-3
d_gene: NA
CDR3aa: CASSFYSGGADTQYF
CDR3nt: TGTGCCAGCAGCTTTTATAGCGGAGGCGCGGATACGCAGTATTTT

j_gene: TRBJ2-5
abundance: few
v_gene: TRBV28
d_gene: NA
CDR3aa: CASSFLYRHSGETQYF
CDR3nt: TGTGCCAGCAGTTTTCTCTACAGGCATTCGGGGGAGACCCAGTACTTC

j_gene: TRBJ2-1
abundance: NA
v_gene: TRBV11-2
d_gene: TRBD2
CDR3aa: CASRPILAAYNEQFF
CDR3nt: TGTGCCAGCAGACCTATACTAGCGGCTTACAATGAGCAGTTCTTC

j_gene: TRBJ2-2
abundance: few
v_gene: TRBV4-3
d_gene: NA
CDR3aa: CASSQGRESGELFF
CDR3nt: TGCGCCAGCAGCCAGGGCAGGGAGTCAGGGGAGCTGTTTTTT

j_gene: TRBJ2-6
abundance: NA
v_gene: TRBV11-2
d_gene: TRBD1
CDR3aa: CALDRDLPGANVLTF
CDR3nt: TGTGCCCTGGACAGGGACCTTCCTGGGGCCAACGTCCTGACTTTC

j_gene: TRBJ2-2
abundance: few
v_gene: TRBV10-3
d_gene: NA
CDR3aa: CAISESGLFTGELFF
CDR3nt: TGTGCCATCAGTGAGTCCGGACTGTTCACCGGGGAGCTGTTTTTT